A selection of T cell receptor beta chains follows, all from one sample in a study of blood T cell repertoires in COVID-19. Here immunoSEQ multiplex PCR was the method, and the copy in TCRdb shows in-frame clones only, minus some. Among fewer than 300,000 clones listed, about 85% were seen once. The sample taken for sequencing was PBMCs or T cells enriched from blood (not recorded which). These receptors came from a woman between 50 and 59 years old who had recovered from COVID-19. Both conserved end residues are part of each CDR3.

v_gene: TRBV28
CDR3aa: CASSPSLGQWGF

v_gene: TRBV5-4
CDR3aa: CASSLANGLAGYNEQFF

v_gene: TRBV10-3
CDR3aa: CAISEEGAGTEAFF

v_gene: TRBV6-4
CDR3aa: CASTALAGSSEQFF

v_gene: TRBV4-1
CDR3aa: CASSQDRSGGRIPTQYF

v_gene: TRBV6-5
CDR3aa: CASRFPSSPLHF

v_gene: TRBV27
CDR3aa: CASSLTGTGAPQPQHF

v_gene: TRBV19
CDR3aa: CASTRQGLIYGYTF

v_gene: TRBV5-1
CDR3aa: CASSGDRGLTGELFF

v_gene: TRBV11-2
CDR3aa: CASSSRTASNQPQHF

v_gene: TRBV4-3
CDR3aa: CASSRSRDSNSPLHF

v_gene: TRBV4-1
CDR3aa: CASSHAGQQGNTEAFF

v_gene: TRBV6-4
CDR3aa: CASSEGDSGTEAFF

v_gene: TRBV7-2
CDR3aa: CASSLAVRQIAKNIQYF

v_gene: TRBV7-8
CDR3aa: CASTPLGQTNTEAFF